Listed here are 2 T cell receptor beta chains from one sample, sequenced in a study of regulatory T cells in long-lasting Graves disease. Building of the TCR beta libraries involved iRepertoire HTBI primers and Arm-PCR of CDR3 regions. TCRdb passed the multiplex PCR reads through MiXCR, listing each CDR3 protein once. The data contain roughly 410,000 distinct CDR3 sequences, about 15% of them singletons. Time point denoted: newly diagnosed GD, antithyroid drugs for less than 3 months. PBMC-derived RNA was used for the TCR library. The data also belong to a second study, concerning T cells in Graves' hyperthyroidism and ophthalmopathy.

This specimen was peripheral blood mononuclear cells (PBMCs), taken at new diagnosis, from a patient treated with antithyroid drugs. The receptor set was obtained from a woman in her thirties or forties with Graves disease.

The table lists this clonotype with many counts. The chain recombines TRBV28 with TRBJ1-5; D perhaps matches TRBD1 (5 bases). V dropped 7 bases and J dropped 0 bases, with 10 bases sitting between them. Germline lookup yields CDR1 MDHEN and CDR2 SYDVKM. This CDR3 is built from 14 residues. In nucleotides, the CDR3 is TGTGCCAGCACCCAGACAGTTAGCAATCAGCCCCAGCATTTT. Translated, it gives CASTQTVSNQPQHF.

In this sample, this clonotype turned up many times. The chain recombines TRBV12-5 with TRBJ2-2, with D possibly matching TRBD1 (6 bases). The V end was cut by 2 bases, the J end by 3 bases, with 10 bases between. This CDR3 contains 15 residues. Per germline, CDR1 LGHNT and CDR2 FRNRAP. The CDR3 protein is CASGLSGAHTGELFF. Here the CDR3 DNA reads TGTGCTAGTGGTTTGTCAGGGGCACACACCGGGGAGCTGTTTTTT.